The text below deals with one T cell receptor (beta chain). Antigen unknown. This specimen belongs to a study of cytomegalovirus exposure and HLA in healthy donors. The overall study: A subsequent analysis stated that the 95 to 150 validation repertoires were run on the same platform as the approximately 610 first-cohort repertoires.

The assay was immunoSEQ multiplex PCR, and TCRdb's table has in-frame clones only and misses some. Of 150,000 to 200,000 clones listed, roughly 91% are singletons. Findings and limits, study-wide: Associated with cytomegalovirus, according to the listing, were 150 to 200 TCR beta chains. Rarity marked most TCR sequences, yet some public TCRs occurred in many donors.

CDR1 SEHNR and CDR2 FQNEAQ come from the germline V gene (reference sequence). The V end lost 4 bases, the J end lost 5 bases, and 16 bases lay between the germline ends. This CDR3 has 15 residues. From the roughly 110-subject validation cohort, which was separate from the approximately 670-subject first cohort, the donors were drawn. The clonotype was recovered from a man between 18 and 29 years old in good health and CMV-seropositive. The chain joins TRBV7-9 to TRBJ2-3; the D gene is possibly TRBD2 (7 bases). Material: PBMCs. CDR3: CASSSGTRGGDTQYF. DNA of the CDR3: TGTGCCAGCAGCTCTGGGACAAGGGGGGGAGATACGCAGTATTTT.